Reported below is one T cell receptor beta chain. The table lists this clonotype with many counts. Its antigen is not yet known. Per-base quality was not reported, and no clone a single base away is much larger than it. CDR1 SEHNR and CDR2 FQNEAQ are derived from the germline V gene (reference sequence). V is pruned by 5 bases and J by 5 bases, leaving 7 bases of the junction without a gene match. Its CDR3 holds 15 amino acids, cysteine through phenylalanine. Only the CDR3 region is kept as DNA, spanning 45 bases read in frame from base 1. The record originates from a study of T-cell memory formation after mild COVID-19 listed by TCRdb under 2021. For context, the study as a whole: TCR sequence clusters from the two donors were largely donor specific. Two young, previously healthy adult volunteers, one female and one male, were included in the cohort. T-cell clones expanding and contracting after mild COVID-19 in a couple of donors were tracked by longitudinal TCRalpha and TCRbeta repertoire sequencing. Results and caveats for the whole study, not just this receptor: From day 15 to 85, contracting clones showed balanced CD4/CD8 phenotypes, whereas a second wave of clones that expanded from day 15 to 37 leaned towards CD4+. Some responding clones were found in pre-infection memory, which suggests that pre-existing cross-reactive memory T cells took part in the SARS-CoV-2 response. Contracting CD4+ clones appeared mostly in the CM and EM memory subsets, whereas CD8+ clones were enriched in EMRA. Whether the second-wave clones peaking on day 37 were SARS-CoV-2 specific was not confirmed. Only a couple of mild cases were covered by the study, and larger cohorts that include severe cases with pre-infection samples were considered necessary.

Instrument used: Illumina NovaSeq 6000. Using 5'RACE with constant-segment primers, TCRalpha and TCRbeta cDNA libraries were constructed, with sample barcodes and unique molecular identifiers added in the process. RNA was extracted from every sample with Trizol reagent. Library amplification was performed in two PCR steps, and a second sample barcode and Illumina TruSeq adapters were introduced in the second step. Sequencing of libraries was performed on an Illumina NovaSeq with 2 x 150 bp paired-end reads. The study's own analysis went as follows. Reads were demultiplexed and collapsed into UMI-guided consensus sequences with migec v1.2.7. Using mixcr v2.1.11, the UMI consensuses were aligned to TRA and TRB V and J templates and assembled into clonotypes. Clonotypes were classified as expanded or contracted when called significant by both edgeR and NoisET, with noise models trained on biological replicates. For edgeR calls, the thresholds were a false discovery rate-adjusted p below 0.01 and a log2 fold-change of 1. PCA with hierarchical clustering of max-normalized trajectories of the 1000 most abundant clonotypes was used as exploratory dynamics analysis. Each responding clone was given a CD4 or CD8 phenotype based on the CD4+ and CD8+ repertoires, which had been sequenced separately. TCRdb reanalyzed the raw reads on its own, using fastp at Q25 for trimming and MiXCR for clone calling, and kept in-frame beta chains. All rows with the same CDR3 protein become a single entry with the most common DNA and genes. The V and J calls reflect TCRdb's pipeline rather than the authors' work. Here the sample has around 7,200 distinct CDR3 sequences; approximately 31% occur a single time. The ten largest clones add up to 55% of the sample.

Ficoll-Paque density gradient centrifugation was the method used to isolate PBMCs. This TCR was sampled from an adult woman who had mild COVID-19 (a few samples of this study predate the infection). The sample titles of this study are shuffled in the database, so cell type and time point are left out; the donor was told from shared clones. Material: PBMCs or a T cell subset sorted from them (not recorded which). The rearrangement joined TRBV7-9 to TRBJ1-4, with TRBD1 identical over 8 junction bases. The CDR3 protein is CASSPDRATNEKLFF. DNA sequence: TGTGCCAGCAGCCCGGACAGGGCTACAAATGAAAAACTGTTTTTT.